Listed below are T cell receptor beta chains from one sample, sequenced in a study of blood T cells in healthy people across ages. TCRdb called the 5' RACE reads again in MiXCR, with one record for every CDR3 protein. The top ten hold around 23% of the sample, which has 1.8 million or so distinct CDR3 sequences, around 42% seen once. What was sequenced was blood. These receptors all stem from a human donor in good health. Both conserved end residues are part of each CDR3. The D gene is left open where the match is weak. Size tells how often a clone was seen (once, few, many) or the class of an expanded clone, and some rows leave it out.

size	D	V	J	DNA	CDR3
many	.	TRBV7-2	TRBJ1-5	TGTGCCAGCAGCTTCAGGGGTCAGCCCCAGCATTTT	CASSFRGQPQHF
.	TRBD1	TRBV12-3/TRBV12-4	TRBJ1-4	TGTGCCAGCAGTTTCTCGGACAGGGATGAAAAACTGTTTTTT	CASSFSDRDEKLFF
few	.	TRBV3-1	TRBJ2-7	TGTGCCAGCAGCGTACCGGGGGGCCCCTACGAGCAGTACTTC	CASSVPGGPYEQYF
few	TRBD1	TRBV7-2	TRBJ1-5	TGTGCCAGCACCACCACAGGGGGCAATCAGCCCCAGCATTTT	CASTTTGGNQPQHF
many	TRBD1	TRBV28	TRBJ1-1	TGTGCCAGCAGTTTATGGGACAGGGGATGGACTGAAGCTTTCTTT	CASSLWDRGWTEAFF
.	.	TRBV6-5	TRBJ2-7	TGTGCCAGCAGCCCCGGGACACAATACGAGCAGTACTTC	CASSPGTQYEQYF
few	.	TRBV24-1	TRBJ1-2	TGTGCCACCAGTGCTGGGGAGGGTGGCTACACCTTC	CATSAGEGGYTF
few	TRBD2	TRBV18	TRBJ2-1	TGTGCCAGCTCACCACCGGAAAGCGGGGGGGACAGTGAGCAGTTCTTC	CASSPPESGGDSEQFF
few	TRBD2	TRBV9	TRBJ2-5	TGTGCCAGCAGCGTAGCCCCTAGCGGGGATAGAAAGACCCAGTACTTC	CASSVAPSGDRKTQYF
once	TRBD1	TRBV7-9	TRBJ2-7	TGTGCCAGCAGCTTCACAGGGGACCGAAGGACCTCCTACGAGCAGTACTTC	CASSFTGDRRTSYEQYF
few	.	TRBV4-3	TRBJ2-3	TGCGCCAGCCGAAAGACTTACGGGACCACAGATACGCAGTATTTT	CASRKTYGTTDTQYF
few	.	TRBV10-3	TRBJ2-7	TGTGCCACCCAAGGGGGGCTAGCCTACGAGCAGTACTTC	CATQGGLAYEQYF
.	.	TRBV5-8	TRBJ1-5	TGTGCCAGCAGCCGGGACAAGAGTCAGCCCCAGCATTTT	CASSRDKSQPQHF
once	.	TRBV10-2	TRBJ2-1	TGCGCCAGCAGTGAGTCTCAGGGGAACGGTGAGCAGTTCTTC	CASSESQGNGEQFF
.	.	TRBV29-1	TRBJ2-7	TGCAGCGTTGAAGATTGGGGGCAGGGCTACGAGCAGTACTTC	CSVEDWGQGYEQYF
few	TRBD1	TRBV5-1	TRBJ2-7	TGCGCCAGCAGCTGGACGGGACAGAGCTCCTACGAGCAGTACTTC	CASSWTGQSSYEQYF
many	TRBD2	TRBV7-2	TRBJ2-7	TGTGCCAGCAGCCGTAGTAGCGGGGGGAACGCCTACGAGCAGTACTTC	CASSRSSGGNAYEQYF
.	.	TRBV4-3	TRBJ2-3	TGCGCCAGCAGCCCCCGACTGGCGGTTAGCACAGATACGCAGTATTTT	CASSPRLAVSTDTQYF
few	TRBD1	TRBV13	TRBJ1-1	TGTGCCAGCAGTTGTTTTCCCCCCCAAGACAGGGGGAGGCGTTGCACTGAAGCTTTCTTT	CASSCFPPQDRGRRCTEAFF
few	.	TRBV7-2	TRBJ2-7	TGTGCCAGCAGCTTAACGGCTGGGCTCGAGCAGTACTTC	CASSLTAGLEQYF
.	TRBD2	TRBV12-3/TRBV12-4	TRBJ2-7	TGTGCCAGCACCCACGGACTAGCCTCCTACGAGCAGTACTTC	CASTHGLASYEQYF
.	TRBD1	TRBV24-1	TRBJ2-1	TGTGCCACCAGTGACCGGGACAGGGGGGACAATGAGCAGTTCTTC	CATSDRDRGDNEQFF
.	.	TRBV5-1	TRBJ2-1	TGCGCCAACAGCTTGGAGAACAGGGTGGATGAGCAGTTCTTC	CANSLENRVDEQFF
.	.	TRBV20-1	TRBJ1-1	TGCAGTGCTAGTCCCACAGGGAACACTGAAGCTTTCTTT	CSASPTGNTEAFF
.	.	TRBV18	TRBJ2-7	TGTGCCAGCTCCCGCGTGGATCAGGGAGACGAGCAGTACTTC	CASSRVDQGDEQYF
.	.	TRBV20-1	TRBJ2-3	TGCAGTGCTCCACGCCCCACCGACGGATTCACAGATACGCAGTATTTT	CSAPRPTDGFTDTQYF
.	TRBD1	TRBV6-2/TRBV6-3	TRBJ1-1	TGTGCCAGCAGTTACAGGGGGCGGGAGACTGAAGCTTTCTTT	CASSYRGRETEAFF
.	TRBD1	TRBV6-6	TRBJ2-4	TGTGCCAGCAGTTACGGTAGGGACAGGGTGTACTTC	CASSYGRDRVYF
.	.	TRBV7-2	TRBJ2-3	TGTGCCAGCAGCTTAGCGGCTAGCTATAGCAGCACAGATACGCAGTATTTT	CASSLAASYSSTDTQYF
.	.	TRBV10-3	TRBJ2-5	TGTGCCATCAGTGAGTCGAAGGGGCACCAAGAGACCCAGTACTTC	CAISESKGHQETQYF
.	TRBD1	TRBV2	TRBJ2-1	TGTGCCTGCGAATCGGGACAGGGGGCCTACAATGAGCAGTTCTTC	CACESGQGAYNEQFF
.	.	TRBV4-3	TRBJ2-7	TGCGCCAGCAGCCAAGGGCGGGGGCAGACATACGAGCAGTACTTC	CASSQGRGQTYEQYF
.	.	TRBV20-1	TRBJ1-1	TGCAGTGCTAGAGTAAATAATTTAGGGAACACTGAAGCTTTCTTT	CSARVNNLGNTEAFF
few	.	TRBV20-1	TRBJ2-5	TGCAGTGCTGCCTCGACCCGAGAGACCCAGTACTTC	CSAASTRETQYF
.	.	TRBV4-3	TRBJ2-3	TGCGCCAGCAGCCTCACTTCCCACAGGTCTTCCGGAGATACGCAGTATTTT	CASSLTSHRSSGDTQYF